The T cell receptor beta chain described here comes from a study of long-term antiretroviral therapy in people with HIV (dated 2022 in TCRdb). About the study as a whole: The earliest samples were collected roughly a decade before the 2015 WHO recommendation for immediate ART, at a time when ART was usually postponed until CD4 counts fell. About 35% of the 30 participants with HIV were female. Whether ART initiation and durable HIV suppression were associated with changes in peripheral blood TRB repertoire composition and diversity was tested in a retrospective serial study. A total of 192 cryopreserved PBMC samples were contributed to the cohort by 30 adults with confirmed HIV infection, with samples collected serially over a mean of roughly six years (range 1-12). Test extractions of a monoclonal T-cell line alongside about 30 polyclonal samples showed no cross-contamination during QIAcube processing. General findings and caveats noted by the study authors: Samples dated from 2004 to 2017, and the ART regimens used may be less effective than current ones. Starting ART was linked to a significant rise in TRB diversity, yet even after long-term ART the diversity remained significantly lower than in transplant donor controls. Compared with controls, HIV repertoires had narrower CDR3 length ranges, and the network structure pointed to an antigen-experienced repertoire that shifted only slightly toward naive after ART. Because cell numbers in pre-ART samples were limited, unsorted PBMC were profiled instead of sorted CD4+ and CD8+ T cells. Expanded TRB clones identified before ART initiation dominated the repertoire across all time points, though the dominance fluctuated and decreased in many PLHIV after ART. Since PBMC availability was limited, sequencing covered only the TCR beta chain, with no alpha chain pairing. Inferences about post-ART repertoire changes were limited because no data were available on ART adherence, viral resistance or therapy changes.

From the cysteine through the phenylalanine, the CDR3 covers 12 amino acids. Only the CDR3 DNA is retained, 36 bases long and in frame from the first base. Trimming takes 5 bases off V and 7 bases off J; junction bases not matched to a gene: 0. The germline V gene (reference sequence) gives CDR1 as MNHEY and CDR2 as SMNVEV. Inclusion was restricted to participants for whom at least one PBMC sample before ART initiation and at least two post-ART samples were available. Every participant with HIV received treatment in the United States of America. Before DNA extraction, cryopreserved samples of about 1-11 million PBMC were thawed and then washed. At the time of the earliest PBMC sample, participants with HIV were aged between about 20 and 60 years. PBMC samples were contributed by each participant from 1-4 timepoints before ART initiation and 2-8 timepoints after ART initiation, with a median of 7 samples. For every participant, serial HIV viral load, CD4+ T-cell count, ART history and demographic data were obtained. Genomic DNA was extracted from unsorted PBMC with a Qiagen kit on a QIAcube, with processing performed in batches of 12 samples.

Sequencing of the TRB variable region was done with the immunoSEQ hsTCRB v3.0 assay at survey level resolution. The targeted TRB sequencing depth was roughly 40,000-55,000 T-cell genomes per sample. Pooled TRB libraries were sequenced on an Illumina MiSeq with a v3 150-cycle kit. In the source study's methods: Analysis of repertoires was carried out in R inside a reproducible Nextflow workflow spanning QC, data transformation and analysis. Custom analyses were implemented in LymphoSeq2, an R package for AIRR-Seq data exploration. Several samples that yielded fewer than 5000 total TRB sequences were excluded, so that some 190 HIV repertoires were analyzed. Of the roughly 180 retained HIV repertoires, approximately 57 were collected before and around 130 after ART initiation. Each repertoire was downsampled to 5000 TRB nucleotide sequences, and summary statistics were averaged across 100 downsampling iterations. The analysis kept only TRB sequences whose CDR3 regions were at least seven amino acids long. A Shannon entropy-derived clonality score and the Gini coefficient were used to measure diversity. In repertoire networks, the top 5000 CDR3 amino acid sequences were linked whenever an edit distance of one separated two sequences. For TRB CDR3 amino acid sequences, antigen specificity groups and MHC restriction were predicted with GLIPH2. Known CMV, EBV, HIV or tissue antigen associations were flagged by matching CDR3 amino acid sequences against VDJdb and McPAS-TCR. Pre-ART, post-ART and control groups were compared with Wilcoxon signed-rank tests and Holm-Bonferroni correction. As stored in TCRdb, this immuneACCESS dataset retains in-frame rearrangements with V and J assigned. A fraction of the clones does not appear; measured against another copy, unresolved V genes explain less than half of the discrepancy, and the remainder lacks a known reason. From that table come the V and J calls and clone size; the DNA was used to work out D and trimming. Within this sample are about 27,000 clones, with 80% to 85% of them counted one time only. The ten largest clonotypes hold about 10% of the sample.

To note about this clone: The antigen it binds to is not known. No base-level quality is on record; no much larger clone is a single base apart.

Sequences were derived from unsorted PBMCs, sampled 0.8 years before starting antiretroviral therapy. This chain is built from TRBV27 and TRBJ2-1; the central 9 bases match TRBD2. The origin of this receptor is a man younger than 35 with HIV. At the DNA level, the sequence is TGTGCCAGCAGTCTAGCGGGGAATGAGCAGTTCTTC. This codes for CASSLAGNEQFF.